Here is one T cell receptor beta chain with its context. This sample was included in a study of blood T cell repertoires in COVID-19. Study summary: T cells, B-cell-depleted T cells, or PBMCs provided the cDNA or gDNA that served as material.

The CDR3 is made up of 15 amino acids. V was pared by 1 base and J by 3 bases, with 6 bases of the junction left unmatched. Germline CDR1 and CDR2: LGHNA and YSLEER. Clones were read by immunoSEQ multiplex PCR, and TCRdb kept only the in-frame ones, dropping some. Of approximately 150,000 clones in the sample, 65% to 90% were seen once. Sequencing was done on a sample of peripheral blood. The V and J genes are TRBV4-3 and TRBJ2-7; 7 bases agree with TRBD2. The sequence derives from a human donor in a cohort sampled during active COVID-19. The CDR3 reads CASSQAPGGRYEQYF. The CDR3 bases are TGCGCCAGCAGCCAAGCTCCGGGAGGACGCTACGAGCAGTACTTC.